This entry lists 27 T cell receptor beta chains sequenced from one sample in a study of blood T cell repertoires in COVID-19. TCRdb's table, derived via immunoSEQ multiplex PCR, lists solely in-frame clones and lacks some. The sample records about 94,000 clones, over 70% being singletons. The sample consisted of peripheral blood. Every receptor here comes from a human donor in a cohort sampled during active COVID-19.

The chain links TRBV3-1 (or the pseudogene TRBV3-2) to TRBJ2-7; D possibly corresponds to TRBD1 (5 bases). Germline lookup yields CDR1 LGHDT and CDR2 YNNKEL (reference sequence). Trimming cost V 4 bases and J 0 bases, with 10 bases left between them. The CDR3 is 14 residues long. This chain's CDR3 is CASSPRGASYEQYF. CDR3 in DNA: TGTGCCAGCAGCCCAAGGGGCGCCTCCTACGAGCAGTACTTC.

J is TRBJ1-4 and V is TRBV19; a possible D gene is TRBD1 (6 bases). Germline CDR1 and CDR2: LNHDA and SQIVND (reference sequence). The CDR3 has 14 amino acids. V lost 5 bases and J lost 8, with 15 bases in between. The chain's CDR3 is CASSPTGSREKLFF. The CDR3, as DNA: TGTGCCAGTAGTCCAACAGGGAGTCGGGAAAAACTGTTTTTT.

The chain recombines TRBV5-3 with TRBJ1-5; 9 nucleotides agree with TRBD1. TRBV5-3 is placed among ORFs of uncertain function. The CDR3 length is 16 residues. V dropped 4 bases and J dropped 7; count of bases not matched to a gene: 12. CDR3 coding DNA: TGTGCCAGAAGCCTGTCCCGGGACAGGGAGGGACAGCCCCAGCATTTT. This sequence encodes CARSLSRDREGQPQHF.

V gene TRBV2 combines with J gene TRBJ2-7; 9 nucleotides align to TRBD2. The length of the CDR3 is 16 residues. With 5 bases clipped from V and 2 bases from J, the junction kept 10 bases outside the gene matches. Germline CDR1 SNHLY, CDR2 FYNNEI. This CDR3 reads CASSMGSGRLPYEQYF. Written as DNA, the CDR3 is TGTGCCAGCAGTATGGGGAGCGGGAGGTTGCCCTACGAGCAGTACTTC.

The CDR3 DNA reads TGTGCCAGCAGCGACAGCTATGGGGAGATGGCTTTCTTT. Its translation is CASSDSYGEMAFF. V is TRBV9 and J is TRBJ1-1; D is unresolved. The germline V gene has CDR1 SGDLS and CDR2 YYNGEE. V gave up 3 bases and J gave up 11 bases, with 17 bases separating them. The CDR3 has 13 residues. Full variable domain (rest looked up from reference TRBV9 and TRBJ1-1): DSGVTQTPKHLITATGQRVTLRCSPRSGDLSVYWYQQSLDQGLQFLIQYYNGEERAKGNILERFSAQQFPDLHSELNLSSLELGDSALYFCASSDSYGEMAFFGQGTRLTVV.

The CDR3 reads CASSLSGSSRYEQYF. In nucleotides, the CDR3 is TGTGCCAGCAGCCTCAGCGGGAGCTCTCGCTACGAGCAGTACTTC. The J gene is TRBJ2-7, the V gene TRBV14; 8 bases map to TRBD2. Germline V CDR1 and CDR2: SGHDN, FVKESK. The J segment lost 3 bases and the V segment lost 4 bases, leaving 8 bases of the junction unmatched. The CDR3 contains 15 residues.

J is TRBJ2-7 and V is TRBV28; tentative D call: TRBD2 (6 bases). Germline CDR1 reads MDHEN; CDR2 reads SYDVKM. There are 12 residues in the CDR3. V lost 4 bases and J lost 3, with 7 bases in between. Here the CDR3 DNA reads TGTGCCAGCAGTTCGGAGGGCTACGAGCAGTACTTC. This encodes CASSSEGYEQYF.

The rearrangement links TRBV18 to TRBJ2-7; D unclear. V lost 3 bases, J lost 5 bases, and 11 bases lay in between. The CDR3 consists of 13 residues. Germline CDR1 and CDR2: KGHSH and LQKENI. CDR3 residues: CASSPGRLNEQYF. The CDR3, as DNA: TGTGCCAGCTCACCTGGCAGGCTCAACGAGCAGTACTTC.

The chain is built from TRBV28 and TRBJ1-2; possible D gene TRBD1, 5 bases. The CDR3 runs to 14 residues. Germline values: CDR1 MDHEN, CDR2 SYDVKM. V lost 6 bases to trimming and J lost 5 bases, with 16 bases between them. CDR3 sequence (DNA): TGTGCCAGCAGGTCGGACAATAACCCGTATGGCTACACCTTC. Translated, it gives CASRSDNNPYGYTF.

There are a few counts of this clone. V gene TRBV7-8 combines with J gene TRBJ1-6; 8 bases are a match to TRBD1. CDR1 and CDR2 (germline): SGHVS, FQNEAQ. The trim removed 5 bases at V and 0 bases at J, leaving 12 bases unmatched. This CDR3 has 19 residues. Here the CDR3 DNA reads TGTGCCAGCAGCCCAACCGCTCGGACAGGGATCTCCTATAATTCACCCCTCCACTTT. Encoded protein: CASSPTARTGISYNSPLHF.

The chain employs TRBV9 and TRBJ1-6; TRBD1 agrees at 10 bases. In germline, CDR1 is SGDLS, CDR2 YYNGEE. The CDR3 is made up of 15 amino acids. Losses at the gene ends were 4 bases for V and 6 bases for J; bases not matched to a gene: 4. The CDR3, as DNA: TGTGCCAGCAGCCCCCGGGACAGGGGTAATTCACCCCTCCACTTT. It is translated as CASSPRDRGNSPLHF.

The chain carries TRBV7-9 and TRBJ2-7; the match to TRBD2 covers 7 bases. CDR3 length: 15 amino acids. Trimming at V came to 4 bases and at J to 2 bases, leaving 8 bases not matched to a gene. CDR1 and CDR2 from the germline V gene are SEHNR and FQNEAQ (reference sequence). The CDR3 protein is CASSSSGIFPYEQYF. CDR3 DNA sequence: TGTGCCAGCAGCTCTAGCGGAATCTTTCCCTACGAGCAGTACTTC. Supplemented by reference TRBV7-9 and TRBJ2-7, the full variable domain reads DTGVSQNPRHKITKRGQNVTFRCDPISEHNRLYWYRQTLGQGPEFLTYFQNEAQLEKSRLLSDRFSAERPKGSFSTLEIQRTEQGDSAMYLCASSSSGIFPYEQYFGPGTRLTVT.

In this sample, this clone turned up once. The chain recombines TRBV18 with TRBJ2-7, with 10 bases lining up with TRBD2. Germline CDR1 and CDR2: KGHSH and LQKENI. The CDR3 sequence is 15 residues long. V lost 6 bases and J lost 5; bases outside the gene matches: 10. CDR3 residues: CASSLRTSGPNEQYF. The CDR3 DNA reads as TGTGCCAGCTCTCTTCGGACTAGCGGCCCCAACGAGCAGTACTTC.

V is TRBV12-5 and J is TRBJ1-1; 7 nucleotides agree with TRBD1. The CDR3 extends over 15 amino acids. From germline, CDR1 is LGHNT and CDR2 FRNRAP. V shed 0 bases, J shed 6 bases, and the junction held 7 bases outside the gene matches. The CDR3 loop reads CASGLVGAGTAEAFF. The CDR3 DNA reads TGTGCTAGTGGTTTGGTCGGGGCCGGGACAGCTGAAGCTTTCTTT.

This clone appeared a few times. The rearrangement uses TRBV5-1 and TRBJ2-7; 10 bases align to TRBD2. J lost 6 bases, V lost 3 bases, and 6 bases had no gene match. CDR1 SGHRS and CDR2 YFSETQ come from the germline V gene. The CDR3 contains 14 residues. The CDR3 spells CASSSRVAGGEQYF. The CDR3 region has the DNA TGCGCCAGCAGCTCACGAGTAGCGGGAGGCGAGCAGTACTTC.

The rearrangement joins TRBV3-1 (or the pseudogene TRBV3-2) to TRBJ2-7, with a possible D match to TRBD1 (6 bases). Germline V gene data show CDR1 as LGHDT and CDR2 as YNNKEL (reference sequence). V was trimmed by 3 bases and J by 5 bases, leaving 14 bases between them. The CDR3 spans 14 residues. CDR3 loop: CASSQRGSIDEQYF. CDR3 coding DNA: TGTGCCAGCAGCCAGAGGGGGTCAATCGACGAGCAGTACTTC.

This clone was seen a single time. The chain combines TRBV3-1 (or the pseudogene TRBV3-2) with TRBJ2-6, with TRBD2 matching 11 bases. The V gene's germline CDR1 is LGHDT and CDR2 YNNKEL (reference sequence). The CDR3 loop spans 17 amino acids. The junction had 6 bases not matched to a gene; V was cut back by 3 bases and J by 5 bases. CDR3 loop: CASSHSGRASWANVLTF. The CDR3, as DNA: TGTGCCAGCAGCCATAGCGGGAGGGCCTCATGGGCCAACGTCCTGACTTTC.

The chain couples TRBV2 to TRBJ1-2; D gene unclear. The germline V and J ends were trimmed by 3 bases and 4 bases, with 3 bases remaining between them. Germline V CDR1 and CDR2: SNHLY, FYNNEI. CDR3 length: 11 amino acids. This chain's CDR3 is CASSDGYGYTF. The CDR3 DNA sequence: TGTGCCAGCAGTGACGGCTATGGCTACACCTTC.

The chain joins TRBV4-1 to TRBJ2-7; 8 bases map to TRBD1. In germline, CDR1 is MGHRA, CDR2 YSYEKL. The CDR3 length is 15 residues. V shed 0 bases and J 4 bases; nucleotides not matched to a gene: 5. For the CDR3, the DNA is TGCGCCAGCAGCCAAGATTTGCAGGGGGCTTACGAGCAGTACTTC. It yields the protein CASSQDLQGAYEQYF.

The chain recombines TRBV7-3 with TRBJ2-7, with no clear D. V lost 5 bases to trimming and J lost 3 bases, with 11 bases between them. The CDR3 length is 13 residues. Germline V gives CDR1 SGHTA, CDR2 FQGTGA. The CDR3 nucleotides are TGTGCCAGCAGCCCTGGAGTCTTCTACGAGCAGTACTTC. It specifies CASSPGVFYEQYF.

The rearrangement uses TRBV6-5 and TRBJ2-7; TRBD1 agrees at 7 bases. The junction had 10 bases not matched to a gene; V was cut back by 6 bases and J by 2 bases. Germline-derived CDR1 and CDR2 are MNHEY and SVGAGI. The CDR3 sequence is 15 residues long. The CDR3 spells CASSYSQQGPYEQYF. DNA for the CDR3: TGTGCCAGCAGCTATTCCCAACAGGGGCCCTACGAGCAGTACTTC.

This chain links TRBV6-1 with TRBJ2-7; D gene unclear. V dropped 0 bases and J dropped 0 bases, with 9 bases sitting between them. Germline loops: CDR1 MNHNS, CDR2 SASEGT. CDR3 length: 15 amino acids. In nucleotides, the CDR3 is TGTGCCAGCAGTGAAGCAAGAATGAGCTCCTACGAGCAGTACTTC. Protein product: CASSEARMSSYEQYF.

This clone was detected only once. The chain joins TRBV30 to TRBJ2-1; TRBD2 aligns across 8 bases. Losses at the gene ends were 0 bases for V and 7 bases for J; bases not matched to a gene: 5. CDR3 size: 14 residues. Germline V gene data show CDR1 as GTSNPN and CDR2 as SVGIG (reference sequence). The chain's CDR3 is CAWSVASGSNEQFF. CDR3 DNA sequence: TGTGCCTGGAGTGTGGCTAGCGGGTCAAATGAGCAGTTCTTC.

The CDR3 region is CASRTTGGGNQPQHF. CDR3 nucleotides: TGTGCCAGTAGGACGACAGGGGGCGGCAATCAGCCCCAGCATTTT. The J gene is TRBJ1-5, the V gene TRBV19; 10 nucleotides match TRBD1. This CDR3 spans 15 amino acids. The V and J ends lost 6 bases and 2 bases, in that order; junction bases with no gene match: 4. The germline gives CDR1 LNHDA, CDR2 SQIVND (reference sequence). Complete variable domain (other parts from reference TRBV19 and TRBJ1-5): DGGITQSPKYLFRKEGQNVTLSCEQNLNHDAMYWYRQDPGQGLRLIYYSQIVNDFQKGDIAEGYSVSREKKESFPLTVTSAQKNPTAFYLCASRTTGGGNQPQHFGDGTRLSIL.

This clone was picked up one time. The V and J genes are TRBV19 and TRBJ1-1; no firm D call. The CDR3 spans 14 residues. Germline V gene lookup returns CDR1 LNHDA and CDR2 SQIVND (reference sequence). Between the trimmed V and J ends, which lost 4 bases and 6 bases, there was a span of 15 bases. The CDR3 here is CASSTGWREPEAFF. In DNA form, the CDR3 reads TGTGCCAGTAGTACCGGGTGGAGGGAACCTGAAGCTTTCTTT.

CDR3 region: CASSTYRDRGTYEQYF. The CDR3 DNA reads as TGTGCCAGCAGCACGTACCGGGACAGGGGGACCTACGAGCAGTACTTC. This sequence joins TRBV7-8 and TRBJ2-7; 11 bases line up with TRBD1. CDR3 length: 16 residues. CDR1 is SGHVS and CDR2 is FQNEAQ in the germline V gene. V shed 5 bases and J 2 bases; nucleotides not matched to a gene: 8.

In this sample, this clone turned up once. This chain joins TRBV9 and TRBJ2-3; D ambiguous. The CDR3 is 14 amino acids. V was clipped by 0 bases and J by 8 bases, with 13 bases between them. Germline V gene sequence: CDR1 SGDLS, CDR2 YYNGEE. The CDR3 protein is CASSVEAAVGTQYF. The CDR3, as DNA: TGTGCCAGCAGCGTAGAAGCCGCGGTCGGTACGCAGTATTTT.